A single sample gave rise to the 19 T cell receptor beta chains below, sequenced in a study of identical twins. TCRdb reanalysed the 5' RACE reads using MiXCR and keeps one entry per CDR3 protein. The data show about 570,000 distinct CDR3 sequences, around a tenth seen once. The data also belong to a second study, concerning yellow fever vaccine responses in identical twins.

Sequencing used PBMCs. These receptors came from a woman aged 18-30 years in good health.

This clonotype has a handful of counts. The chain employs TRBV2 and TRBJ2-2; TRBD2 matches 12 bases. The V segment lost 8 bases and the J segment 4 bases; nucleotides outside the gene matches: 8. The CDR3 totals 16 residues. Germline CDR1 and CDR2: SNHLY and FYNNEI. The CDR3 here is CASRLAGGPVTGELFF. CDR3 sequence (DNA): TGTGCCAGCCGGCTAGCGGGGGGGCCTGTCACCGGGGAGCTGTTTTTT.

This clonotype was counted at least ten times. V usage is TRBV12-3 or TRBV12-4 and J usage is TRBJ2-2; D possibly matches TRBD1 or TRBD2 (5 bases each). Trimming left V 5 bases short and J 0 bases short, with 13 bases between. The CDR3 sequence is 16 residues long. The CDR3 reads CASSTPGTPNTGELFF. CDR3 nucleotides: TGTGCCAGCAGTACCCCAGGGACCCCGAACACCGGGGAGCTGTTTTTT.

This clonotype has at least ten counts. This chain connects TRBV20-1 to TRBJ2-3; no firm D call. With 3 bases removed from V and 7 bases from J, the gap between germline ends came to 14 bases. The CDR3 runs to 13 residues. The germline V gene has CDR1 DFQATT and CDR2 SNEGSKA (reference sequence). The CDR3 reads CSASWVMGYTQYF. For the CDR3, the DNA is TGCAGTGCTAGTTGGGTCATGGGTTATACGCAGTATTTT.

The chain employs TRBV6-2 or TRBV6-3 and TRBJ2-1; D perhaps matches TRBD1 (6 bases). The germline gives CDR1 MNHEY, CDR2 SVGEGT. The CDR3 runs 15 residues. V was clipped by 0 bases and J by 10 bases, with 16 bases between them. DNA of the CDR3: TGTGCCAGCAGTTACTCGATGGGGGCTGAAGGGGAGCAGTTCTTC. Its translation is CASSYSMGAEGEQFF.

The chain is built from TRBV6-5 and TRBJ2-2, with D perhaps being TRBD1 or TRBD2 (7 bases each). The CDR3 has 18 residues. V was cut by 4 bases and J by 4 bases, with 22 bases left in between. The V gene's germline CDR1 is MNHEY and CDR2 SVGAGI. CDR3 in amino acids: CASSSTQLRGGATGELFF. The CDR3, as DNA: TGTGCCAGCAGTTCGACCCAACTCAGGGGGGGTGCCACCGGGGAGCTGTTTTTT.

CDR3 sequence reads: CASSGRAFF. DNA for the CDR3: TGTGCCAGCAGCGGACGGGCTTTCTTT. This sequence joins TRBV5-7 and TRBJ1-1; no clear D gene. TRBV5-7 is given ORF status, its function remaining uncertain. Between the trimmed V and J ends, which lost 4 bases and 11 bases, there was a span of 6 bases. CDR3 size: 9 residues.

A few counts support this clonotype. V gene TRBV20-1 combines with J gene TRBJ2-1; either TRBD1 or TRBD2 may supply D (5 bases each). V dropped 3 bases and J dropped 8 bases, with 14 bases sitting between them. This CDR3 is 13 amino acids long. Germline lookup yields CDR1 DFQATT and CDR2 SNEGSKA (reference sequence). This CDR3 reads CSASYRDVYEQFF. The CDR3 nucleotides read TGCAGTGCTAGCTACCGGGACGTCTATGAGCAGTTCTTC.

The rearrangement joins TRBV7-8 to TRBJ2-1; no clear D gene. The V and J ends lost 7 bases and 3 bases respectively, with 10 bases between them. This CDR3 is built from 13 residues. Germline V gives CDR1 SGHVS, CDR2 FQNEAQ. CDR3 nucleotides: TGTGCCAGCACGGAACAGAACTACAATGAGCAGTTCTTC. It yields the protein CASTEQNYNEQFF.

Many counts were recorded for this clonotype. The chain uses TRBV7-9 and TRBJ2-3, with D perhaps TRBD1 (6 bases). This CDR3 is 15 amino acids long. V was trimmed by 4 bases and J by 1 base, leaving 12 bases between them. The germline V gene has CDR1 SEHNR and CDR2 FQNEAQ (reference sequence). DNA for the CDR3: TGTGCCAGCAGCTCAACCTGGGGGCGCACAGATACGCAGTATTTT. Translation gives CASSSTWGRTDTQYF.

The J gene is TRBJ2-1, the V gene TRBV20-1; 10 bases are shared with TRBD2. The CDR3 is 15 amino acids. CDR1 is DFQATT, CDR2 SNEGSKA, per germline (reference sequence). CDR3: CFARGPSGGGNEQFF. CDR3 DNA: TGCTTTGCTAGAGGACCCAGCGGGGGGGGAAATGAGCAGTTCTTC.

The V call is TRBV20-1, the J call TRBJ2-5; 7 positions agree with TRBD2. Looked up from germline, CDR1 is DFQATT and CDR2 is SNEGSKA (reference sequence). The CDR3 extends over 15 amino acids. Trimming at V came to 3 bases and at J to 5 bases, leaving 12 bases not matched to a gene. The CDR3 nucleotides are TGCAGTGCTAGCGGGAGGATGGTAGTTAAGGAGACCCAGTACTTC. It yields the protein CSASGRMVVKETQYF.

This clonotype was seen a handful of times. V usage is TRBV6-2 or TRBV6-3 and J usage is TRBJ2-7; 7 bases map to TRBD1. This CDR3 spans 14 amino acids. The junction had 8 bases not matched to a gene; V was cut back by 5 bases and J by 4 bases. CDR1 MNHEY and CDR2 SVGEGT come from the germline V gene. The CDR3 spells CASSQPGQRYEQYF. Written as DNA, the CDR3 is TGTGCCAGCAGTCAGCCGGGACAGCGGTACGAGCAGTACTTC.

V is TRBV27 and J is TRBJ2-1; TRBD2 matches at 11 bases. Germline V CDR1 and CDR2: MNHEY, SMNVEV (reference sequence). Unmatched junction bases numbered 10, after V lost 5 bases and J lost 7 bases. This CDR3 is 16 amino acids long. CDR3 residues: CASSLSGRELGNEQFF. For the CDR3, the DNA is TGTGCCAGCAGTCTTAGCGGGAGGGAATTGGGGAATGAGCAGTTCTTC.

This clonotype was counted at least ten times. The chain has TRBV30 and TRBJ1-1; tentatively, D is TRBD1 (6 bases). Trimming took off 6 bases at V and 3 bases at J, with 14 bases between the two ends. Per the germline V gene, CDR1 is GTSNPN and CDR2 is SVGIG (reference sequence). The CDR3 runs 13 residues. Written as DNA, the CDR3 is TGTGCCTGTCTTTCGGGGGGCTACACTGAAGCTTTCTTT. It is translated as CACLSGGYTEAFF.

This clonotype was recorded many times. The chain combines TRBV6-2 or TRBV6-3 with TRBJ2-1; tentatively, D is TRBD2 (7 bases). This CDR3 is built from 15 residues. The germline V and J ends were trimmed by 5 bases and 5 bases, with 16 bases remaining between them. The germline V gene has CDR1 MNHEY and CDR2 SVGEGT. The CDR3 nucleotides are TGTGCCAGCAGTCTAAGGGGGGGCCGGAACAATGAGCAGTTCTTC. Translated: CASSLRGGRNNEQFF.

This clonotype appeared a few times. The CDR3 spells CSARESYQPQHF. DNA of the CDR3: TGCAGTGCTAGAGAGAGTTATCAGCCCCAGCATTTT. The V call is TRBV20-1, the J call TRBJ1-5; no clear D gene. Deletions cut 0 bases from V and 5 bases from J, with 5 bases between. This CDR3 has 12 residues. CDR1 DFQATT and CDR2 SNEGSKA come from the germline V gene (reference sequence).

This clonotype was seen once. The genes are TRBV7-9 and TRBJ2-5; D not certain. The CDR3 is made up of 13 amino acids. From germline, CDR1 is SEHNR and CDR2 FQNEAQ (reference sequence). V shed 5 bases and J shed 4 bases, with 11 bases lying between them. This CDR3 reads CASSPRSPETQYF. For the CDR3, the DNA is TGTGCCAGCAGCCCCCGTAGTCCAGAGACCCAGTACTTC.

This clonotype was observed at least ten times. V and J are TRBV28 and TRBJ2-1, with TRBD1 as a possible D gene (6 bases). Germline V gives CDR1 MDHEN, CDR2 SYDVKM. Deletions cut 5 bases from V and 4 bases from J, with 12 bases between. CDR3 length: 14 amino acids. The CDR3 DNA reads as TGTGCCAGCAGTACCCGACAGGTTTACAATGAGCAGTTCTTC. It encodes CASSTRQVYNEQFF.

The rearrangement joins TRBV7-9 to TRBJ2-5, with TRBD1 matching over 9 bases. The V segment lost 6 bases and the J segment 4 bases; nucleotides outside the gene matches: 9. From germline, CDR1 is SEHNR and CDR2 FQNEAQ (reference sequence). The CDR3 runs to 15 residues. CDR3 in DNA: TGTGCCAGCAGAGCCGGGACAGGGAATAGAGAGACCCAGTACTTC. Translation gives CASRAGTGNRETQYF.